The 9 T cell receptor beta chains below were found in one sample sequenced in a study of persistence of HIV-infected CD4 T cells. This was the immunoSEQ version 4 assay in survey mode. TCRdb's table, derived via immunoSEQ multiplex PCR, lists solely in-frame clones and lacks some. The sample contains 25,000 to 35,000 clones, over 65% of which appear only once. These receptors' targets are unknown. Lysates of CMV-infected fibroblasts at around 9.9 ug/mL stimulated these cells. Sorted nonresponding memory CD4+ T cells were CD40L-negative, CD69-negative, CD45RO-high. The sample was CD4+ T cells sorted from PBMCs after approximately 18-hour stimulation, taken from a patient who received antiretroviral therapy. All receptors come from an adult woman with HIV who was CMV-seropositive.

This chain uses TRBV10-1 with TRBJ2-7; D may be TRBD1 (5 bases). The CDR3 has 14 amino acids. Trimming stripped 4 bases from V and 4 bases from J, with 14 bases between. Germline V gives CDR1 WNHNN, CDR2 SYGVQD (reference sequence). The CDR3 nucleotides are TGCGCCAGCAGTGCACTCAGGGCTGGGTACGAGCAGTACTTC. It translates to CASSALRAGYEQYF.

The rearrangement joins TRBV29-1 to TRBJ2-1, with 10 bases identical to TRBD1. The CDR3 covers 13 residues. Trimming took 7 bases from V and 1 from J; bases not matched to a gene: 1. Germline loops: CDR1 SQVTM, CDR2 ANQGSEA. The CDR3 DNA follows: TGCAGCGGGGACAGGGGATCCTACAATGAGCAGTTCTTC. Translation: CSGDRGSYNEQFF.

The chain joins TRBV6-5 to TRBJ1-2; D uncertain. V was trimmed by 2 bases and J by 6 bases, leaving 13 bases between them. CDR3 length: 14 residues. Germline V gene sequence: CDR1 MNHEY, CDR2 SVGAGI. The CDR3 sequence: CASSYQSPVDGYTF. In DNA, the CDR3 is TGTGCCAGCAGTTACCAGTCACCCGTAGATGGCTACACCTTC.

This clone appeared once. This chain connects TRBV5-1 to TRBJ1-2; TRBD1 might be the D (5 bases). The CDR3 consists of 13 residues. Trimming left V 1 base short and J 8 bases short, with 12 bases between. CDR1 is SGHRS, CDR2 YFSETQ, per germline. In nucleotides, the CDR3 is TGCGCCAGCAGCTTGCGGGTTGGGGACGGCTACACCTTC. Translated: CASSLRVGDGYTF.

In this sample, this clone turned up once. The chain recombines TRBV7-2 with TRBJ1-3, with TRBD1 matching 8 bases. The V gene end was trimmed by 4 bases and the J gene end by 4 bases; junction bases not matched to a gene: 3. CDR1 is SGHTA, CDR2 FQGNSA, per germline. CDR3 size: 14 residues. CDR3 DNA: TGTGCCAGCAGCTGGACAGGGTCAGGAAACACCATATATTTT. As protein: CASSWTGSGNTIYF.

The V call is TRBV7-6, the J call TRBJ2-5; no reliable D call. V dropped 7 bases and J dropped 5 bases, with 14 bases sitting between them. The CDR3 has 13 residues. The germline gives CDR1 SGHVS, CDR2 FNYEAQ. The CDR3 sequence is CASTAVGGETQYF. In nucleotides, the CDR3 is TGTGCCAGCACCGCCGTGGGTGGGGAGACCCAGTACTTC.

This clone was recorded a few times. V usage is TRBV27 and J usage is TRBJ2-7; D gene uncertain. Looked up from germline, CDR1 is MNHEY and CDR2 is SMNVEV (reference sequence). Trimming took off 0 bases at V and 7 bases at J, with 10 bases between the two ends. The CDR3 consists of 13 residues. The CDR3: CASSLSVTQEQYF. DNA of the CDR3: TGTGCCAGCAGTTTATCGGTTACCCAAGAGCAGTACTTC.

This clone was observed a few times. This sequence joins TRBV30 and TRBJ1-5, with D possibly TRBD1 on 6 matching bases. This CDR3 has 15 amino acids. V lost 2 bases to trimming and J lost 6 bases, with 17 bases between them. Germline V gene sequence: CDR1 GTSNPN, CDR2 SVGIG (reference sequence). The CDR3 bases are TGTGCCTGGAGTACGGGCCAGGGGAGGTCTCAGCCCCAGCATTTT. Encoded protein: CAWSTGQGRSQPQHF.

By share, this clone counts as medium-sized. The CDR3 DNA follows: TGCGCCAGCAGCTTGGGCGGGGAAATCGGGGAGCTGTTTTTT. Translated, it gives CASSLGGEIGELFF. This chain connects TRBV5-1 to TRBJ2-2, with D perhaps TRBD2 (6 bases). The CDR3 runs to 14 residues. CDR1 and CDR2 from the germline V gene are SGHRS and YFSETQ. The V gene lost 0 bases and the J gene lost 7 bases, with 10 bases spanning the gap.